This TCR beta chain was profiled in a study of metastatic and nonmetastatic thyroid tumors. TCRdb reanalyzed the PCR reads with MiXCR. The sample lists fewer than 25,000 clones, roughly 12% seen once, with 6% to 8.5% in the top ten. Germline-derived CDR1 and CDR2 are MDHEN and SYDVKM. This CDR3 spans 15 amino acids. V was shortened by 3 bases and J by 2 bases, with 13 bases between the two germline ends. All patients were treatment-naive before thyroid surgery. This clone occurred many times. V usage is TRBV28 and J usage is TRBJ2-5; D is undetermined. Sequenced input: blood. This clonotype was obtained from a female donor with papillary thyroid cancer or a benign thyroid nodule (not recorded which). Some clones in this sample may be carry-over from other donors' samples. CDR3 sequence: CASSFLAAQQETQYF. The CDR3 nucleotides are TGTGCCAGCAGTTTTCTGGCGGCCCAACAAGAGACCCAGTACTTC. Based on the CDR3 plus reference TRBV28 and TRBJ2-5, the full variable domain is DVKVTQSSRYLVKRTGEKVFLECVQDMDHENMFWYRQDPGLGLRLIYFSYDVKMKEKGDIPEGYSVSREKKERFSLILESASTNQTSMYLCASSFLAAQQETQYFGPGTRLLVL.